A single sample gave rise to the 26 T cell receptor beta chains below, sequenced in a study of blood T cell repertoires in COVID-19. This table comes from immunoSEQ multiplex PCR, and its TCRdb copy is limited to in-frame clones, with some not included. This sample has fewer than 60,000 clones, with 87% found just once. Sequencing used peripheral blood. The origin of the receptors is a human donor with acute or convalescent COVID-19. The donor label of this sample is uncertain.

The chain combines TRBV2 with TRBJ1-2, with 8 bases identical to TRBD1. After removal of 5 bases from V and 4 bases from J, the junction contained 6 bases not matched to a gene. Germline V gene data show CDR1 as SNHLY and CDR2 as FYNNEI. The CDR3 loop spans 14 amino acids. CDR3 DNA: TGTGCCAGCAGTCTACAGGGGGACTTCTATGGCTACACCTTC. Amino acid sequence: CASSLQGDFYGYTF.

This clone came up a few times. CDR3 residues: CASSSRAAGELFF. In nucleotides, the CDR3 is TGTGCCAGCAGCTCGAGAGCCGCCGGGGAGCTGTTTTTT. This chain connects TRBV5-4 to TRBJ2-2; D ambiguous. Germline CDR1 is SGHNT and CDR2 is YYREEE (reference sequence). Trimming shortened V by 3 bases and J by 6 bases, and 9 bases separated the two germline ends. The CDR3 runs to 13 residues.

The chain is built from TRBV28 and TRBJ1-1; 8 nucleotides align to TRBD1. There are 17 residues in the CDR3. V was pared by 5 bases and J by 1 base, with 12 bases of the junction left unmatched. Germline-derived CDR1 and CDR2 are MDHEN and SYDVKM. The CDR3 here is CASSLWTGQHGNTEAFF. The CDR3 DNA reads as TGTGCCAGCAGTCTGTGGACAGGGCAGCATGGGAACACTGAAGCTTTCTTT.

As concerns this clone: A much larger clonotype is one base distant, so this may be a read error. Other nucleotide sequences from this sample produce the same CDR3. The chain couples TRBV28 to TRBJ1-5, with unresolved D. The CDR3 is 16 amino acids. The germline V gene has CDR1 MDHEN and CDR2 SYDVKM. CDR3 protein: CASSLTRAYSNQPQHF. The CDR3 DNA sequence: TGTGCCAGCAGTTTAACTAGAGCCTATAGCAATCAGCCCCAACATTTT.

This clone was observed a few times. The CDR3 nucleotides are TGCGCCAGCAGCTTCAACGCGGGGGGCCCGGCTGTCTGGCAGTTCTTC. As protein: CASSFNAGGPAVWQFF. The chain links TRBV5-1 to TRBJ2-1; TRBD2 matches 8 bases. This CDR3 has 16 residues. The ends lost 2 bases at V and 12 bases at J; junction bases unmatched: 16. Germline lookup yields CDR1 SGHRS and CDR2 YFSETQ.

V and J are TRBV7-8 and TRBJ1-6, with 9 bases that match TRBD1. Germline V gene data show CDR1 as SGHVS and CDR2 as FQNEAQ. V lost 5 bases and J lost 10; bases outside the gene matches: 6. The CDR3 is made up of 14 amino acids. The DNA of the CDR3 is TGTGCCAGCAGCCAAACAGGGGGCAGGTCACCCCTCCACTTT. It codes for CASSQTGGRSPLHF. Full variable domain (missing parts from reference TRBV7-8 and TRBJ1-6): GAGVSQSPRYKVAKRGQDVALRCDPISGHVSLFWYQQALGQGPEFLTYFQNEAQLDKSGLPSDRFFAERPEGSVSTLKIQRTQQEDSAVYLCASSQTGGRSPLHFGNGTRLTVT.

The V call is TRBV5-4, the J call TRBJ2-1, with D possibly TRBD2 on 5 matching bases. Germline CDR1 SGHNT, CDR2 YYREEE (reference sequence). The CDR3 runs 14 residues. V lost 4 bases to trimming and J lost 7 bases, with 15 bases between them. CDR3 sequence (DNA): TGTGCCAGCAGCAGGCGGGCAGGTGAAAATGAGCAGTTCTTC. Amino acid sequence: CASSRRAGENEQFF.

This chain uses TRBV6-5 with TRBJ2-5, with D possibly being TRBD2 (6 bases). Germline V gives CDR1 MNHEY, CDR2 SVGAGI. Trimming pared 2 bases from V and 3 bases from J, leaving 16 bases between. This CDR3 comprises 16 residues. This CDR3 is CASSYGSGVNKETQYF. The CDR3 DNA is TGTGCCAGCAGTTACGGATCGGGGGTAAATAAAGAGACCCAGTACTTC.

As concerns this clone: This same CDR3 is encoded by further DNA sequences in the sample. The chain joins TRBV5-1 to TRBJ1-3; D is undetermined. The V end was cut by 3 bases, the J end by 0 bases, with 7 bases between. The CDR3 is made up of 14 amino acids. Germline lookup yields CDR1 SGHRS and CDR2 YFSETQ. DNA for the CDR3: TGCGCCAGCAGCTCTGGCTTCTCTGGAAACACCATATATTTT. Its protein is CASSSGFSGNTIYF. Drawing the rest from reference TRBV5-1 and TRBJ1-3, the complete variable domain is KAGVTQTPRYLIKTRGQQVTLSCSPISGHRSVSWYQQTPGQGLQFLFEYFSETQRNKGNFPGRFSGRQFSNSRSEMNVSTLELGDSALYLCASSSGFSGNTIYFGEGSWLTVV.

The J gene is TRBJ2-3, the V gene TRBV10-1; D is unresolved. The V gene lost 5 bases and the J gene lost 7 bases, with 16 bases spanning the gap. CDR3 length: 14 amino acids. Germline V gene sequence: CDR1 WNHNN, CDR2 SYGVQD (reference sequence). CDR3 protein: CASSRNLLPNTQYF. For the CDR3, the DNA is TGCGCCAGCAGTCGTAATCTATTGCCCAATACGCAGTATTTT.

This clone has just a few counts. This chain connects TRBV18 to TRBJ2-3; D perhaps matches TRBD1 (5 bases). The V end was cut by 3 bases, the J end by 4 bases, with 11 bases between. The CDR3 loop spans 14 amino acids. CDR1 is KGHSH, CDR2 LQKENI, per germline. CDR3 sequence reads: CASSPGAQADTQYF. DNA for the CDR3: TGTGCCAGCTCACCCGGAGCACAGGCAGATACGCAGTATTTT.

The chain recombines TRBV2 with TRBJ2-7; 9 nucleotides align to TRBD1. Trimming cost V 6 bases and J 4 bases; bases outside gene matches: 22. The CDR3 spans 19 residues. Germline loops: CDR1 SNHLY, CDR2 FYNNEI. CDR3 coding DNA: TGTGCCAGCAGCCTCCCGGGACAGGGTAGGAGGGTGGGGTCATACGAGCAGTACTTC. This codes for CASSLPGQGRRVGSYEQYF.

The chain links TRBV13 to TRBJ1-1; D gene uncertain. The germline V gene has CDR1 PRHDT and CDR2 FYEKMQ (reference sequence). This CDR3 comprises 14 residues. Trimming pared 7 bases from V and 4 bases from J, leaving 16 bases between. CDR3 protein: CASTRTGVGTEAFF. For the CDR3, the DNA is TGTGCCAGCACCCGCACCGGAGTTGGCACTGAAGCTTTCTTT.

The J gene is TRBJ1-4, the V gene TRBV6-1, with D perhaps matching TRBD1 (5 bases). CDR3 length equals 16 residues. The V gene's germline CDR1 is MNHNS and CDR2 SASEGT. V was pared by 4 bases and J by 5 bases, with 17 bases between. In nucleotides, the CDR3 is TGTGCCAGCAGTGCCCTTGGGGGGGAGGGAAATGAAAAACTGTTTTTT. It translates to CASSALGGEGNEKLFF.

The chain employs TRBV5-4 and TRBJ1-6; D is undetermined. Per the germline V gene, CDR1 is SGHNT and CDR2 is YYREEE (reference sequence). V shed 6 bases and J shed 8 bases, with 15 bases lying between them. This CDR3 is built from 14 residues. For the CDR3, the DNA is TGTGCCAGCACCTCTCAAAACAATGATTCACCCCTCCACTTT. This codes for CASTSQNNDSPLHF.

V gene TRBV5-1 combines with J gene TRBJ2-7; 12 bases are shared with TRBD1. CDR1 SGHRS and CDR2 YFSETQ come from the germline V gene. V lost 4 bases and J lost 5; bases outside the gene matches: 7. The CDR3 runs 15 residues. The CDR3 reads CASSGGTGGPHEQYF. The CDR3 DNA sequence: TGCGCCAGCAGCGGCGGGACAGGGGGCCCCCACGAGCAGTACTTC.

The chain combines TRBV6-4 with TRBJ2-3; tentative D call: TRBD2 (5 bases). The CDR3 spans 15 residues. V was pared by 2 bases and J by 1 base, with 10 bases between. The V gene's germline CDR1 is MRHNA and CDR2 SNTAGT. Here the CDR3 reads CASSDRPRGTDTQYF. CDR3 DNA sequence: TGTGCCAGCAGTGACCGCCCGCGGGGCACAGATACGCAGTATTTT.

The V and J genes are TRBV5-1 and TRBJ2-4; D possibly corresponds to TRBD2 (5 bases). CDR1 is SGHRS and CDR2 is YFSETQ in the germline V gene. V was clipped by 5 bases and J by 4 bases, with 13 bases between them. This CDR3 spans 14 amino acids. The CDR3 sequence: CASRLTIDKNIQYF. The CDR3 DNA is TGCGCCAGCAGACTGACTATAGATAAAAACATTCAGTACTTC.

CDR3 nucleotide sequence: TGTGCCAGCAGGGAGCTAGAGGGCCAGCCCCAGCATTTT. Its translation: CASRELEGQPQHF. V usage is TRBV6-5 and J usage is TRBJ1-5; no definite D call. CDR3 length: 13 amino acids. The germline V gene has CDR1 MNHEY and CDR2 SVGAGI. Trimming pared 6 bases from V and 7 bases from J, leaving 13 bases between.

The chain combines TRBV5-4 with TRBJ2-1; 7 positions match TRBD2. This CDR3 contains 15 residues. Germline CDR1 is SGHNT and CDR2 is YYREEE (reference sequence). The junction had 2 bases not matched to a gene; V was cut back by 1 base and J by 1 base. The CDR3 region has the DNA TGTGCCAGCAGCTTGCCGGGAGGTTCCTACAATGAGCAGTTCTTC. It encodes CASSLPGGSYNEQFF.

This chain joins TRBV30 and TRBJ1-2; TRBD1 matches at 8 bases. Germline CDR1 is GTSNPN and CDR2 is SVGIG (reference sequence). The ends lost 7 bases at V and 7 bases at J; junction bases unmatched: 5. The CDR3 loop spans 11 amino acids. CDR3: CASQGAGGYTF. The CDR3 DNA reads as TGTGCCTCCCAGGGGGCCGGTGGCTACACCTTC.

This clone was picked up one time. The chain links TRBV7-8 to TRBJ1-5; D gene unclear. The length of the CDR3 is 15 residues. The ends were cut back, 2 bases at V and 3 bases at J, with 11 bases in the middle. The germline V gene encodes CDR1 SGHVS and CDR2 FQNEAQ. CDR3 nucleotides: TGTGCCAGCAGCTTACCAAGAGAATTCAATCAGCCCCAGCATTTT. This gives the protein CASSLPREFNQPQHF.

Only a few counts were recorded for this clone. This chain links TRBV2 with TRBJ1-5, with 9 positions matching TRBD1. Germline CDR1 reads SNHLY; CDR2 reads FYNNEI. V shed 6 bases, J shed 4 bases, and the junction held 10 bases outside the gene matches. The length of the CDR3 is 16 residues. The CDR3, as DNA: TGTGCCAGCAGACCACAGGGGGCGACCTTAAATCAGCCCCAGCATTTT. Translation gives CASRPQGATLNQPQHF.

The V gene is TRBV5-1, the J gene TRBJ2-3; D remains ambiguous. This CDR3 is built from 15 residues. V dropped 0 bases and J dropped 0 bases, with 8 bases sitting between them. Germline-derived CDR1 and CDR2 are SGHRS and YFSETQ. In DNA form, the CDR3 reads TGCGCCAGCAGCTTGGCAGTTCCTAGCACAGATACGCAGTATTTT. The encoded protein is CASSLAVPSTDTQYF.

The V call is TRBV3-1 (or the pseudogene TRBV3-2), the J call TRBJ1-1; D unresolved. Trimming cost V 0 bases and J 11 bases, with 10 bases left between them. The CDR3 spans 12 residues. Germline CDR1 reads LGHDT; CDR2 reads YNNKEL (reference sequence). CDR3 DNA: TGTGCCAGCAGCCAAGAGGGCCGCGGGGCTTTCTTT. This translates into CASSQEGRGAFF.

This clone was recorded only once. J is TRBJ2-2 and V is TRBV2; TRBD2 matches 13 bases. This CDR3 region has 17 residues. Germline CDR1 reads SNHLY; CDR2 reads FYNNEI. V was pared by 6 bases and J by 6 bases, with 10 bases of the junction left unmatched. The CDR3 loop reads CASSGLAGVSGAGELFF. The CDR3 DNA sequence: TGTGCCAGCAGCGGACTAGCGGGAGTATCGGGGGCCGGGGAGCTGTTTTTT.